Described below is a single TCR beta chain sequence and its context. Its specificity is not known. The source of the sample is a study of T cell responses to AZD1222 COVID-19 vaccine. General study findings and limits: It was only after the peak T cell response that any repertoires were sampled. The sample set comprised mostly white British donors with more females, and clonal diversity was possibly underestimated. At study baseline, merely several AZD1222 recipients were seropositive.

The CDR3 runs 13 residues. V lost 0 bases to trimming and J lost 3 bases, with 5 bases between them. The germline V gene encodes CDR1 WNHNN and CDR2 SYGVQD (reference sequence). The data were produced by immunoSEQ multiplex PCR, yet TCRdb's version contains in-frame clones alone and is incomplete. The data contain roughly 80,000 clones, about nine tenths of them singletons. This receptor was identified in an adult who received the AZD1222 COVID-19 vaccine. The V and J genes are TRBV10-1 and TRBJ1-1; D is unresolved. Sequenced here: peripheral blood, sampled 28 days after the second AZD1222 dose. CDR3 DNA sequence: TGCGCCAGCAGTGAGTCGGGAGACACTGAAGCTTTCTTT. Its translation: CASSESGDTEAFF.